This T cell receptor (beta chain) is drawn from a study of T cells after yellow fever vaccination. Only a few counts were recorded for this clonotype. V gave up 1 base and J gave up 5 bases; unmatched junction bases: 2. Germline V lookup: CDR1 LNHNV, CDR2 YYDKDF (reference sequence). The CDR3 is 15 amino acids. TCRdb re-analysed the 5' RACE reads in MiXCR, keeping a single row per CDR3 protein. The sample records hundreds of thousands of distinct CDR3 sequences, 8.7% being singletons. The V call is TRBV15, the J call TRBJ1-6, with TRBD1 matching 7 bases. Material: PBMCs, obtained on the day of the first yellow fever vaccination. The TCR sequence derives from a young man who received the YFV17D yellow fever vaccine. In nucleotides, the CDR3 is TGTGCCACCAGCAGAGTAGGACAGGATAATTCACCCCTCCACTTT. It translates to CATSRVGQDNSPLHF.